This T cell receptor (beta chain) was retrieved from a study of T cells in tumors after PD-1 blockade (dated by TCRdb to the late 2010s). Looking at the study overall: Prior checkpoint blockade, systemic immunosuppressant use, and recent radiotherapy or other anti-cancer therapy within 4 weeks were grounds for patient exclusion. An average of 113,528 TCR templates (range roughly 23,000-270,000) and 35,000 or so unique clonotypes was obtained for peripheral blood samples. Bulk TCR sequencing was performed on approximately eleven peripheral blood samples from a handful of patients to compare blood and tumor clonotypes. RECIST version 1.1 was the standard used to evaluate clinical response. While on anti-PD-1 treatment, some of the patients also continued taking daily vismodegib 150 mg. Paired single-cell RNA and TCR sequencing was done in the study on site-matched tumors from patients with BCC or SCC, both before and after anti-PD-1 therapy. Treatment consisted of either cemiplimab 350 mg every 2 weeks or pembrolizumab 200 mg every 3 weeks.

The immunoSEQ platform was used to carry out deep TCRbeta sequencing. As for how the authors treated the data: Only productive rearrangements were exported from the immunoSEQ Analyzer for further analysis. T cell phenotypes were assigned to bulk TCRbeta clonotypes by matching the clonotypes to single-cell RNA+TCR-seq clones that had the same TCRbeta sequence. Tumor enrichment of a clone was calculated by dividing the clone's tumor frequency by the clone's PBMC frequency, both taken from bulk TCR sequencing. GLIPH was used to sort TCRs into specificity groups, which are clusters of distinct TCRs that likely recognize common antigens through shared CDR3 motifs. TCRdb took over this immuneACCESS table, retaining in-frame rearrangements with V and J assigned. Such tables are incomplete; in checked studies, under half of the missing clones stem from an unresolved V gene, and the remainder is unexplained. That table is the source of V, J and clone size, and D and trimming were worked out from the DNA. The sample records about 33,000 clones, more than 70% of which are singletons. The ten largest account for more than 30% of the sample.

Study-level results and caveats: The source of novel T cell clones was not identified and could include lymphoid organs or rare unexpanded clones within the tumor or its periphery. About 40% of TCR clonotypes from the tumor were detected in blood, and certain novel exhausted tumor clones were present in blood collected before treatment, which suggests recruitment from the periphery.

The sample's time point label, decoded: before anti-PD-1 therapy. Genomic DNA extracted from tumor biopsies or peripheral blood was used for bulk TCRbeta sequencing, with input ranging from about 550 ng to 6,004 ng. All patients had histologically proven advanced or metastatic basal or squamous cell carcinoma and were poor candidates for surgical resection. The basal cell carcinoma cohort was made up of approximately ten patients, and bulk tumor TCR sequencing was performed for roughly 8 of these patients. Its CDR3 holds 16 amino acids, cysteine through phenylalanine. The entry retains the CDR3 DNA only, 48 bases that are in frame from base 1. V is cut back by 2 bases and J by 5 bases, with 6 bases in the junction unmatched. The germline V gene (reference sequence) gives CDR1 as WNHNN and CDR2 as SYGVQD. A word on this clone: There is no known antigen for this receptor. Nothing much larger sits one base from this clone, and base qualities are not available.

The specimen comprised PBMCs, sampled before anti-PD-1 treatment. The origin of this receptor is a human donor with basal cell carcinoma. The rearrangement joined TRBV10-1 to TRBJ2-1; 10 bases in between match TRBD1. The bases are TGCGCCAGCAGTGAGGATAGGGACAGGGGTCACAATGAGCAGTTCTTC. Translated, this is CASSEDRDRGHNEQFF.